Shown below are 2 T cell receptor beta chains from a single sample sequenced in a study of shared clonotypes between healthy human individuals. Cells designated naive CD8 were CD45RO-negative and were positively selected for CCR7, with terminally differentiated effector memory CD45RA+ cells excluded. The assay was immunoSEQ multiplex PCR, and TCRdb's table has in-frame clones only and misses some. This repertoire shows around 600,000 clones, roughly 95% found once; its top ten account for approximately 0.12%. Sequencing was performed on naive CD8+ T cells sorted from blood. These receptors were obtained from a woman in her 30s in good health.

This sequence joins TRBV27 and TRBJ1-3, with D tentatively TRBD1 (6 bases). The germline V gene has CDR1 MNHEY and CDR2 SMNVEV (reference sequence). CDR3 length equals 16 residues. The ends were cut back, 2 bases at V and 3 bases at J, with 14 bases in the middle. CDR3 in DNA: TGTGCCAGCAGTTTAAAGTGGGGGCTCTTTGGAAACACCATATATTTT. Its protein product is CASSLKWGLFGNTIYF.

The chain couples TRBV5-8 to TRBJ1-2; D gene unclear. This CDR3 comprises 12 residues. Trimming left V 2 bases short and J 2 bases short, with 4 bases between. Germline-derived CDR1 and CDR2 are SGHTS and YDEGEE. The CDR3 loop reads CASSFGNYGYTF. The CDR3, as DNA: TGTGCCAGCAGCTTCGGGAACTATGGCTACACCTTC.